The entry that follows covers one T cell receptor beta chain sequence. Its antigen is undetermined. Clones were read by immunoSEQ multiplex PCR, and TCRdb kept only the in-frame ones, dropping some. In the table there are fewer than 65,000 clones, about three quarters of which are singletons. This entry is derived from a study of a mutant IDH1 vaccine in newly diagnosed glioma. Study background: Most patients had received both radiotherapy and temozolomide, the prior options being radiotherapy, temozolomide, or both.

V gave up 7 bases and J gave up 6 bases; unmatched junction bases: 8. The germline gives CDR1 MNHEY, CDR2 SVGAGI. CDR3 length equals 13 residues. As for time point: baseline, week 1 (first vaccination visit). The treatment is: pre-vaccination baseline after standard-of-care therapy. Study conclusions and caveats: Pseudoprogression looked unconnected to shifts in top peripheral T cell clonotypes.

Sequenced here: PBMCs, sampled from a glioma patient treated with radiotherapy, temozolomide or both. V is TRBV6-5 and J is TRBJ2-7; TRBD1 matches 8 bases. This clonotype originated in a woman aged 40-49 years with glioma. The CDR3 DNA reads TGTGCCAGCATTCCCGGACAGGGAGGCGAGCAGTACTTC. Encoded protein: CASIPGQGGEQYF.